This T cell receptor beta chain was recovered during a study of T cells in Graves' hyperthyroidism and ophthalmopathy. Points on this clonotype: The antigen is not known.

The CDR3 runs 13 residues. Trimming left V 5 bases short and J 0 bases short, with 10 bases between. From germline, CDR1 is SQVTM and CDR2 ANQGSEA. What was amplified from RNA transcripts were TCR beta CDR3 regions. Primed by the HTBI set, a first-round RT-PCR was run on the TCR CDR3. Each CDR3 protein gets one entry after TCRdb re-called the multiplex PCR reads with MiXCR. The sample consists of about 680,000 distinct CDR3 sequences, over 35% of them appearing once. The study, taken as a whole, reports: Blood also showed most of the thyroid clonotypes that were expanded above 0.001. Model predictions of ophthalmopathy came a median about 6.3 months before onset.

The receptor was derived from a woman aged 40 to 50 with Graves' hyperthyroidism. The sample comprised blood. J is TRBJ1-1 and V is TRBV29-1; D possibly corresponds to TRBD1 (5 bases). CDR3 bases: TGCAGCGTTAGGGACCTCATGAACACTGAAGCTTTCTTT. This encodes CSVRDLMNTEAFF.